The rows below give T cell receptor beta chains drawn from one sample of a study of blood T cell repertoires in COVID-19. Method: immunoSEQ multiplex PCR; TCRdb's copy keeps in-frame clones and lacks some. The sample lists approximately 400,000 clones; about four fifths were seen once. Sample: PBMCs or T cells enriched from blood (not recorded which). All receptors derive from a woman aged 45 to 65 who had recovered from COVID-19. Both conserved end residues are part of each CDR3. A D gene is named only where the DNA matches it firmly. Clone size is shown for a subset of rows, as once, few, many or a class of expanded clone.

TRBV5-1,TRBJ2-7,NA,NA,CASSPQGVYEQYF,TGCGCCAGCAGTCCACAAGGAGTCTACGAGCAGTACTTC
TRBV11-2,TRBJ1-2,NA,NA,CASSSPTHSGYTF,TGTGCCAGCAGCTCTCCGACACACAGCGGCTACACCTTC
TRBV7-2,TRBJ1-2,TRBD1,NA,CASSPSRDSYGYTF,TGTGCCAGCAGCCCCTCTAGGGACAGCTATGGCTACACCTTC
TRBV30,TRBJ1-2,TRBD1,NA,CAWSGDRGLSHGYTF,TGTGCCTGGAGTGGGGACAGGGGCTTATCACATGGCTACACCTTC
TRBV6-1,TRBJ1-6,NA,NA,CASSEAPGVNSPLHF,TGTGCCAGCAGTGAAGCGCCAGGGGTGAATTCACCCCTCCACTTT
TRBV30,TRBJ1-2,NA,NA,CAWSVGRDGYTF,TGTGCCTGGAGTGTAGGGAGAGATGGCTACACCTTC
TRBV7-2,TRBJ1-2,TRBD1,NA,CASSLTGVINYGYTF,TGTGCCAGCAGCCTGACAGGGGTGATTAACTATGGCTACACCTTC
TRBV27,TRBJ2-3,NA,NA,CASSLSKGGTDTQYF,TGTGCCAGCAGTTTATCAAAGGGGGGCACAGATACGCAGTATTTT
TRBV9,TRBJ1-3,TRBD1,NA,CASSPGQVSGNTIYF,TGTGCCAGCAGCCCGGGACAGGTCTCTGGAAACACCATATATTTT
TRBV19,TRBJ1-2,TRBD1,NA,CASSARQGTNYGYTF,TGTGCCAGTAGTGCCCGACAGGGGACTAACTATGGCTACACCTTC
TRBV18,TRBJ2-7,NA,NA,CASSPVITKSSYEQYF,TGTGCCAGCTCACCCGTTATCACCAAGAGCTCCTACGAGCAGTACTTC
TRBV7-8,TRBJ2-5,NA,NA,CASSLAPSGGETQYF,TGTGCCAGCAGCTTAGCGCCCTCTGGGGGGGAGACCCAGTACTTC
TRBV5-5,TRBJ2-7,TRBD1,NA,CASSSRDSRYEQYF,TGTGCCAGCAGCTCCCGGGACAGTAGATACGAGCAGTACTTC
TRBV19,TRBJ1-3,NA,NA,CASSIGPDGNTIYF,TGTGCCAGTAGTATAGGTCCAGATGGAAACACCATATATTTT
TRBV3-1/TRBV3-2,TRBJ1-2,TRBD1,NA,CASSHDRVDGYTF,TGTGCCAGCAGCCATGACAGGGTGGATGGCTACACCTTC
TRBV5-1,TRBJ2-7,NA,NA,CASSLEGSGLHYEQYF,TGCGCCAGCAGCTTGGAGGGGTCCGGATTACACTACGAGCAGTACTTC
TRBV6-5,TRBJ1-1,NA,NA,CASSYSTSGWTEAFF,TGTGCCAGCAGTTACTCTACATCGGGTTGGACTGAAGCTTTCTTT
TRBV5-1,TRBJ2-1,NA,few,CASSLSSLPDEQFF,TGCGCCAGCAGCTTGTCCTCCCTTCCCGATGAGCAGTTCTTC
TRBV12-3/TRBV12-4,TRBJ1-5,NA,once,CASRAPNQPQHF,TGTGCCAGCAGGGCCCCAAATCAGCCCCAGCATTTT
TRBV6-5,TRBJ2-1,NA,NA,CASRRSTDLYNEQFF,TGTGCCAGCAGACGCTCGACAGACCTCTACAATGAGCAGTTCTTC
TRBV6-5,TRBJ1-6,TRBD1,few,CASSYHGTGGNSPLHF,TGTGCCAGCAGTTACCACGGGACAGGCGGAAATTCACCCCTCCACTTT
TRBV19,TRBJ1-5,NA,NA,CASSIVSPGQPQHF,TGTGCCAGTAGTATAGTCTCTCCAGGGCAGCCCCAGCATTTT
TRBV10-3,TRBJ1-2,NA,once,CAISEVYRYTF,TGTGCCATCAGTGAGGTCTACCGCTACACCTTC
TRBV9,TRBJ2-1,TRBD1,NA,CASSPSGTDAPNEQFF,TGTGCCAGCAGCCCCTCCGGGACAGACGCCCCCAATGAGCAGTTCTTC
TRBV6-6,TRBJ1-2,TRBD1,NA,CASSLLGQGDYGYTF,TGTGCCAGCAGTCTCCTGGGACAGGGTGACTATGGCTACACCTTC
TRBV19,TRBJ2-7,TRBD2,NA,CASSSLAGSYEQYF,TGTGCCAGTAGTTCGCTAGCGGGGTCCTACGAGCAGTACTTC
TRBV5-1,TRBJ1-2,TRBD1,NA,CASSHGQGDGYTF,TGCGCCAGCAGCCACGGACAGGGTGATGGCTACACCTTC
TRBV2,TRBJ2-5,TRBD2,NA,CASSASGVDKETQYF,TGTGCCAGCAGTGCTAGCGGGGTGGATAAAGAGACCCAGTACTTC
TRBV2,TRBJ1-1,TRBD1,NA,CASRRQGSEAFF,TGTGCCAGCAGAAGACAGGGTAGTGAAGCTTTCTTT
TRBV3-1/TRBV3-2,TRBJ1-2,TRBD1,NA,CASSPTRDSIYGYTF,TGTGCCAGCAGTCCGACCCGGGACAGCATCTATGGCTACACCTTC
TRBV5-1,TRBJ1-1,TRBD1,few,CASSINGQGSAEAFF,TGCGCCAGCAGCATCAATGGACAGGGGTCCGCTGAAGCTTTCTTT
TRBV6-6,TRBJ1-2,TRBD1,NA,CASSSSGQGLYGYTF,TGTGCCAGCAGTTCTTCCGGACAGGGACTCTATGGCTACACCTTC
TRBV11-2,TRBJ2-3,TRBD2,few,CASSLDGGEVDTQYF,TGTGCCAGCAGCTTAGACGGGGGGGAGGTAGATACGCAGTATTTT
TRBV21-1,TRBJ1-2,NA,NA,CASRAGGLSGYTF,TGTGCCAGCAGGGCGGGGGGATTGTCTGGCTACACCTTC
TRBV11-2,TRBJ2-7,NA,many,CASSLGYPSYEQYF,TGTGCCAGCAGCTTAGGCTACCCAAGCTACGAGCAGTACTTC
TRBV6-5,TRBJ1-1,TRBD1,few,CASRTGQGALGAFF,TGTGCCAGCAGGACGGGACAGGGGGCGTTGGGGGCTTTCTTT
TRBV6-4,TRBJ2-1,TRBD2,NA,CATSSGSGVNEQFF,TGTGCCACCTCCAGCGGGAGCGGGGTCAATGAGCAGTTCTTC
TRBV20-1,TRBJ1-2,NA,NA,CSALTGYGYTF,TGCAGTGCTCTAACAGGTTACGGCTACACCTTC
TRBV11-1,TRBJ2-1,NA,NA,CASSLQSGPYNEQFF,TGTGCCAGCAGCTTACAGAGCGGACCCTACAATGAGCAGTTCTTC
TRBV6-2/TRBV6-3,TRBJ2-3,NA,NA,CASSQGGGTQYF,TGTGCCAGCAGTCAGGGGGGAGGTACGCAGTATTTT
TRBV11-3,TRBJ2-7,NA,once,CASSLDGGLGEQYF,TGTGCCAGCAGCTTAGATGGAGGGTTGGGCGAGCAGTACTTC
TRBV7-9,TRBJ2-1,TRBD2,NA,CASSVSGSTYNEQFF,TGTGCCAGCAGCGTTAGCGGGAGCACCTACAATGAGCAGTTCTTC